This T cell receptor (beta chain) was obtained from a study of T cell repertoires in aging, cancer and after chemotherapy. Multiplex touch-down PCR with TRB-A/B primers amplified rearranged V-D-J TRB sequences. TCRdb ran MiXCR on the multiplex PCR reads and lists one entry per CDR3 protein. The table records some 8,200 distinct CDR3 sequences, under 35% of them present only once. This clonotype was detected only a few times. Peripheral blood genomic DNA, not sorted cells or RNA, was the template. This CDR3 is 15 amino acids long. The V gene lost 0 bases and the J gene lost 5 bases, with 13 bases spanning the gap. Germline V lookup: CDR1 LGHNA, CDR2 YSLEER.

V gene TRBV4-3 combines with J gene TRBJ1-2; D may be TRBD1 (6 bases). Sequenced sample: blood. The TCR originated in a human donor in good health. The CDR3 coding sequence is TGCGCCAGCAGCCAAGAGGGGCAGGGGCGGTATGGCTACACCTTC. It yields the protein CASSQEGQGRYGYTF.